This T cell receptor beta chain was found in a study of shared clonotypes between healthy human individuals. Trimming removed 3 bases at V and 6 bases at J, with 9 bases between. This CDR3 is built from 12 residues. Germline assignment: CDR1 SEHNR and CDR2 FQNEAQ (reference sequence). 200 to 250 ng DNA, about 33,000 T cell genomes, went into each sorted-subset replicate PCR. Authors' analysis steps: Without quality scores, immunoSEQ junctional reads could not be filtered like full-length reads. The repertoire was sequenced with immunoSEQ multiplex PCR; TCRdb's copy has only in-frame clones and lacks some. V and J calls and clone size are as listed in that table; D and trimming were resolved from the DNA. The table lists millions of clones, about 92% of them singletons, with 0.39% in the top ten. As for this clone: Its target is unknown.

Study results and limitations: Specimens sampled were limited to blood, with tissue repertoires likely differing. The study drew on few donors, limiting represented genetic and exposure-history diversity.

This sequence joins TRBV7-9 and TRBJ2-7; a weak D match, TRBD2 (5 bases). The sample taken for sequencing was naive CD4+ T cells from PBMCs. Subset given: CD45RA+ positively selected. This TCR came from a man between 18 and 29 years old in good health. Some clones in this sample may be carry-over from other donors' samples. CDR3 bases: TGTGCCAGCAGCTTTGTCAGCGGCGAGCAGTACTTC. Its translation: CASSFVSGEQYF.